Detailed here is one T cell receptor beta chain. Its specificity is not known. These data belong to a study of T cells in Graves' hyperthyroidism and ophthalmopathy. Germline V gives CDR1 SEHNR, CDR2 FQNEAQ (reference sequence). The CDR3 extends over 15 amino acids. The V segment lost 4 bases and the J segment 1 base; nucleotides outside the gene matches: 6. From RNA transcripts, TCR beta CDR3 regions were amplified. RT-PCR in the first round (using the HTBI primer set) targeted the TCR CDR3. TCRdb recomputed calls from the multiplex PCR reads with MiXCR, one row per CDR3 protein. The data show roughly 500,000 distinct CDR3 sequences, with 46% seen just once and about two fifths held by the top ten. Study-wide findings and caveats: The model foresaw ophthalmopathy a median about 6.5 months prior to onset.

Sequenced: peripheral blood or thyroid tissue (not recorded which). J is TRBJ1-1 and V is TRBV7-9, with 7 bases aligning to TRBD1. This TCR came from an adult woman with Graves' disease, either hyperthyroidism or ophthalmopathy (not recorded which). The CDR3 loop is CASSSDGTANTEAFF. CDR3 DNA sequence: TGTGCCAGCAGCTCTGACGGGACAGCGAACACTGAAGCTTTCTTT.